These 17 T cell receptor beta chains were all obtained from the same sample, sequenced in a study of cytotoxic CD8 clonotypes in ibrutinib-treated CLL. Assay: immunoSEQ multiplex PCR; the TCRdb copy retains only in-frame clones and omits some. The table includes 200,000 or so clones, 60% to 80% detected once. The sample here was PBMCs, taken after 12 months of ibrutinib treatment. Receptors were obtained from a human donor with chronic lymphocytic leukemia.

V gene TRBV7-8 combines with J gene TRBJ2-3, with D possibly being TRBD2 (5 bases). The CDR3 totals 15 residues. Germline CDR1 reads SGHVS; CDR2 reads FQNEAQ. The V end lost 7 bases, the J end lost 2 bases, and 16 bases lay between the germline ends. CDR3 sequence (DNA): TGTGCCAGCACCTTGGACTCAGCATACACAGATACGCAGTATTTT. The encoded protein is CASTLDSAYTDTQYF.

There are a few counts of this clone. The chain has TRBV18 and TRBJ2-1, with TRBD1 matching over 10 bases. Germline loops: CDR1 KGHSH, CDR2 LQKENI. V was pared by 5 bases and J by 8 bases, with 9 bases of the junction left unmatched. The CDR3 runs to 15 residues. The CDR3 here is CASSKSGTGVYEQFF. The CDR3 DNA is TGTGCCAGCTCAAAATCCGGGACAGGGGTCTATGAGCAGTTCTTC.

This clone has more than one count but fewer than ten. V is TRBV2 and J is TRBJ2-6; D call uncertain. The germline gives CDR1 SNHLY, CDR2 FYNNEI. V lost 3 bases to trimming and J lost 4 bases, with 4 bases between them. This CDR3 region has 13 residues. The CDR3 sequence is CASSDSGANVLTF. CDR3 in DNA: TGTGCCAGCAGTGACTCAGGGGCCAACGTCCTGACTTTC.

This clone was found a few times. V usage is TRBV7-9 and J usage is TRBJ2-3; D not certain. The CDR3 covers 14 residues. Trimming shortened V by 4 bases and J by 0 bases, and 8 bases separated the two germline ends. Germline CDR1 is SEHNR and CDR2 is FQNEAQ (reference sequence). The CDR3 coding sequence is TGTGCCAGCAGCTCTTACCAAAGCACAGATACGCAGTATTTT. Protein sequence: CASSSYQSTDTQYF.

This clone was counted a few times. The J gene is TRBJ1-5, the V gene TRBV25-1; perhaps TRBD1 as D (6 bases). Trimming pared 4 bases from V and 3 bases from J, leaving 10 bases between. CDR3 length: 14 residues. Germline V gene lookup returns CDR1 MGHDK and CDR2 SYGVNS. The DNA for the CDR3 is TGTGCCAGCAGTGCGGACAGCCTCAATCAGCCCCAGCATTTT. Protein product: CASSADSLNQPQHF.

The rearrangement joins TRBV5-6 to TRBJ2-7; maybe TRBD1 (6 bases). The germline V and J ends were trimmed by 4 bases and 3 bases, with 11 bases remaining between them. This CDR3 spans 13 amino acids. Looked up from germline, CDR1 is SGHDT and CDR2 is YYEEEE. CDR3 sequence: CASSPGQNYEQYF. As DNA, the CDR3 is TGTGCCAGCAGCCCTGGACAGAACTACGAGCAGTACTTC.

The table lists this clone with a count of one. The rearrangement uses TRBV6-1 and TRBJ1-1, with a tentative D call TRBD1 (6 bases). The germline V gene encodes CDR1 MNHNS and CDR2 SASEGT. Between the trimmed V and J ends, which lost 8 bases and 4 bases, there was a span of 20 bases. The CDR3 covers 15 residues. In DNA, the CDR3 is TGTGCCAGCCGGAGTACGCAGGGGCGTAGCACTGAAGCTTTCTTT. Its translation is CASRSTQGRSTEAFF.

This chain links TRBV11-2 with TRBJ1-1; D is possibly TRBD1 (5 bases). In germline, CDR1 is SGHAT, CDR2 FQNNGV. The CDR3 is made up of 15 amino acids. Trimming shortened V by 5 bases and J by 0 bases, and 13 bases separated the two germline ends. The CDR3 here is CASSPETVLNTEAFF. The CDR3 bases are TGTGCCAGCAGCCCGGAGACAGTTTTGAACACTGAAGCTTTCTTT. Full variable domain (outside the CDR3, taken from reference TRBV11-2 and TRBJ1-1): EAGVAQSPRYKIIEKRQSVAFWCNPISGHATLYWYQQILGQGPKLLIQFQNNGVVDDSQLPKDRFSAERLKGVDSTLKIQPAKLEDSAVYLCASSPETVLNTEAFFGQGTRLTVV.

This CDR3 reads CASSGPDRNQPQHF. As DNA, the CDR3 is TGTGCCAGCAGTGGTCCGGATCGGAATCAGCCCCAGCATTTT. V gene TRBV2 combines with J gene TRBJ1-5; D is ambiguous. Germline values: CDR1 SNHLY, CDR2 FYNNEI. V was shortened by 4 bases and J by 4 bases, with 11 bases between the two germline ends. The CDR3 is made up of 14 amino acids.

This clone was counted a few times. This chain uses TRBV7-9 with TRBJ1-5; TRBD1 aligns across 8 bases. There are 14 residues in the CDR3. Germline V gene lookup returns CDR1 SEHNR and CDR2 FQNEAQ (reference sequence). Trimming cost V 6 bases and J 7 bases; bases outside gene matches: 8. CDR3 bases: TGTGCCAGCAGTCCGACAGGGGAGGTCCAGCCCCAGCATTTT. This translates into CASSPTGEVQPQHF.

The chain couples TRBV20-1 to TRBJ2-1, with D unclear. Trimming took off 5 bases at V and 7 bases at J, with 9 bases between the two ends. The CDR3 has 11 amino acids. CDR1 and CDR2 from the germline V gene are DFQATT and SNEGSKA (reference sequence). The DNA for the CDR3 is TGCAGTGCTCTTCTAGTAAATGAGCAGTTCTTC. It encodes CSALLVNEQFF.

The chain couples TRBV6-5 to TRBJ2-7; a weak D match, TRBD2 (6 bases). There are 15 residues in the CDR3. Germline V CDR1 and CDR2: MNHEY, SVGAGI. Trimming took 0 bases from V and 2 from J, leaving 11 bases between them. The DNA for the CDR3 is TGTGCCAGCAGTTACTCGCTCGCGGGAACCTACGAGCAGTACTTC. Protein sequence: CASSYSLAGTYEQYF.

A few counts support this clone. The rearrangement links TRBV6-5 to TRBJ2-5; 8 nucleotides match TRBD1. The length of the CDR3 is 14 residues. The germline gives CDR1 MNHEY, CDR2 SVGAGI. Unmatched junction bases numbered 8, after V lost 6 bases and J lost 5 bases. The CDR3 DNA is TGTGCCAGCAGCCGGACAGGGTTGAGGGAGACCCAGTACTTC. The encoded protein is CASSRTGLRETQYF.

The V gene is TRBV25-1, the J gene TRBJ2-5; a possible D gene is TRBD1 (6 bases). The J call may be faulty, since TRBJ2-7 better matches the DNA end. CDR3 length: 17 amino acids. CDR1 is MGHDK and CDR2 is SYGVNS in the germline V gene. CDR3 DNA sequence: TGTGCCAGCAGCTCCGGACAGACAAGGCCGAGCTCCTACGAGCAGTACTTC. Its translation: CASSSGQTRPSSYEQYF.

CDR3 protein: CASSQDETRNLETQYF. CDR3 bases: TGTGCCAGCAGCCAAGATGAAACTAGAAATCTAGAGACCCAGTACTTC. This chain uses TRBV4-2 with TRBJ2-5, with D tentatively TRBD2 (5 bases). This CDR3 is built from 16 residues. V gave up 0 bases and J gave up 4 bases, with 15 bases separating them. From germline, CDR1 is LGHNA and CDR2 YNFKEQ.

The chain is built from TRBV2 and TRBJ1-1; a weak D match, TRBD1 (6 bases). Trimming removed 5 bases at V and 0 bases at J, with 10 bases between. The CDR3 is 14 residues long. Germline V gives CDR1 SNHLY, CDR2 FYNNEI. CDR3 protein: CASSPQGMNTEAFF. In DNA form, the CDR3 reads TGTGCCAGCAGTCCTCAGGGGATGAACACTGAAGCTTTCTTT.

The chain recombines TRBV9 with TRBJ2-7; D gene uncertain. Per the germline V gene, CDR1 is SGDLS and CDR2 is YYNGEE. V lost 0 bases and J lost 4, with 8 bases in between. This CDR3 is built from 13 residues. CDR3 residues: CASSVGPTYEQYF. Written as DNA, the CDR3 is TGTGCCAGCAGCGTAGGACCCACTTACGAGCAGTACTTC. The full variable domain, its missing parts supplied by reference TRBV9 and TRBJ2-7, is DSGVTQTPKHLITATGQRVTLRCSPRSGDLSVYWYQQSLDQGLQFLIQYYNGEERAKGNILERFSAQQFPDLHSELNLSSLELGDSALYFCASSVGPTYEQYFGPGTRLTVT.